A selection of T cell receptor beta chains follows, all from one sample in a study of shared clonotypes between healthy human individuals. Generated by immunoSEQ multiplex PCR, the TCRdb table keeps only in-frame clones and is missing some. The table includes some 1,900,000 clones, about 95% detected once. Sequencing input: naive CD8+ T cells sorted from blood. Receptors originate from a young man in good health. Both conserved end residues are part of each CDR3. The D gene is left open where the match is weak. Size is stated for part of the rows, as once, few or many counts, or as a class when the clone is expanded.

J gene: TRBJ2-2
D gene: .
clone size: .
V gene: TRBV10-3
CDR3 protein: CAISEWGYRANTGELFF
CDR3 DNA: TGTGCCATCAGTGAGTGGGGCTACAGGGCGAACACCGGGGAGCTGTTTTTT

J gene: TRBJ2-1
D gene: TRBD2
clone size: .
V gene: TRBV30
CDR3 protein: CAFSSGTVNEQFF
CDR3 DNA: TGTGCCTTTTCTAGCGGGACTGTCAATGAGCAGTTCTTC

J gene: TRBJ2-1
D gene: .
clone size: .
V gene: TRBV7-9
CDR3 protein: CASSLAVDPYNEQFF
CDR3 DNA: TGTGCCAGCAGCTTAGCCGTAGACCCTTACAATGAGCAGTTCTTC

J gene: TRBJ2-7
D gene: .
clone size: .
V gene: TRBV14
CDR3 protein: CASSLLGATYEQYF
CDR3 DNA: TGTGCCAGCAGCCTACTGGGTGCCACCTACGAGCAGTACTTC

J gene: TRBJ2-7
D gene: .
clone size: .
V gene: TRBV30
CDR3 protein: CAGARGSSYEQYF
CDR3 DNA: TGTGCCGGGGCCCGGGGGAGCTCCTACGAGCAGTACTTC

J gene: TRBJ2-5
D gene: TRBD2
clone size: once
V gene: TRBV5-6
CDR3 protein: CASSLSSGRRETQYF
CDR3 DNA: TGTGCCAGCAGCTTGTCGAGCGGGAGGAGGGAGACCCAGTACTTC

J gene: TRBJ1-4
D gene: .
clone size: .
V gene: TRBV7-9
CDR3 protein: CASSIPGGEKLFF
CDR3 DNA: TGTGCCAGCAGCATTCCGGGCGGCGAAAAACTGTTTTTT

J gene: TRBJ1-2
D gene: .
clone size: .
V gene: TRBV4-1
CDR3 protein: CASSQGTGANYGYTF
CDR3 DNA: TGCGCCAGCAGCCAAGGGACCGGAGCTAACTATGGCTACACCTTC

J gene: TRBJ2-7
D gene: TRBD2
clone size: .
V gene: TRBV6-5
CDR3 protein: CASRIQGLAGAEQYF
CDR3 DNA: TGTGCCAGCAGAATCCAGGGACTAGCGGGGGCCGAGCAGTACTTC

J gene: TRBJ1-1
D gene: .
clone size: .
V gene: TRBV10-1
CDR3 protein: CASSESPGDTEAFF
CDR3 DNA: TGCGCCAGCAGTGAGTCCCCCGGGGACACTGAAGCTTTCTTT

J gene: TRBJ1-2
D gene: TRBD1
clone size: .
V gene: TRBV4-2
CDR3 protein: CASSQDGTGGLYYGYTF
CDR3 DNA: TGTGCCAGCAGCCAAGACGGGACAGGGGGATTATACTATGGCTACACCTTC

J gene: TRBJ2-1
D gene: TRBD1
clone size: .
V gene: TRBV2
CDR3 protein: CASSEGQGAYEQFF
CDR3 DNA: TGTGCCAGCAGTGAAGGGCAGGGGGCCTATGAGCAGTTCTTC